This TCR beta chain was found in a study of T-cell memory formation after mild COVID-19. Study findings and constraints: Most CD4+ clones that shrank were in CM and EM, while CD8+ ones turned up in EMRA.

About this clonotype itself: As yet, its antigen is unknown.

This CDR3 is 16 amino acids long. The V segment lost 3 bases and the J segment 5 bases; nucleotides outside the gene matches: 10. CDR1 and CDR2 from the germline V gene are MGHRA and YSYEKL. TCRdb re-called the 5' RACE reads with MiXCR, one entry per CDR3 protein. The sample has 500,000 to 650,000 distinct CDR3 sequences, 20% to 25% seen once. The gene calls are TRBV4-1 and TRBJ2-3, with 8 bases that match TRBD1. The source is an adult woman who had mild COVID-19 (a few samples of this study predate the infection). Cell type and time point are not known. The material sequenced was PBMCs or a T cell subset sorted from them (not recorded which). Here the CDR3 reads CASSHETGQVVDTQYF. CDR3 sequence (DNA): TGCGCCAGCAGCCATGAGACGGGACAGGTGGTAGATACGCAGTATTTT.